The rows below give T cell receptor beta chains drawn from one sample of a study of blood T cells in healthy people across ages. TCRdb re-analysed the 5' RACE reads in MiXCR, keeping a single row per CDR3 protein. The table records fewer than 750,000 distinct CDR3 sequences, around 50% of them present only once. The sample consisted of blood. Every receptor here comes from a woman of 80 years or more in good health. CDR3s include the opening cysteine and the closing phenylalanine or tryptophan. The D gene is left open where the match is weak. Expanded clones get a size class; other rows say once, few or many, or leave the size out.

>TRBV20-1|.|TRBJ2-7|.
CSAREDEQYF
TGCAGTGCTAGAGAAGACGAGCAGTACTTC
>TRBV29-1|.|TRBJ2-7|.
CSVKGQFRLSVYEQYF
TGCAGCGTTAAAGGGCAGTTTAGGCTTAGTGTTTACGAGCAGTACTTC
>TRBV5-1|.|TRBJ2-1|few
CASKKVRDSVSSYNEQFF
TGCGCCAGCAAAAAGGTCAGGGATTCGGTTAGTTCCTACAATGAGCAGTTCTTC
>TRBV2|.|TRBJ1-5|few
CASSEGTLNQPQHF
TGTGCCAGCAGCGAAGGGACACTCAATCAGCCCCAGCATTTT
>TRBV2|.|TRBJ1-2|few
CASRPESIGGYTF
TGTGCCAGCAGACCCGAAAGTATAGGTGGCTACACCTTC
>TRBV12-3/TRBV12-4|.|TRBJ2-3|once
CASSLGDMMSTDVQYF
TGTGCCAGCAGTTTAGGTGACATGATGAGCACAGATGTGCAGTATTTT
>TRBV3-1|.|TRBJ2-1|.
CTGSQVAYEQFF
TGTACCGGCAGCCAAGTAGCATATGAGCAGTTCTTC
>TRBV2|TRBD2|TRBJ2-1|.
CASSAAGVSYNEQFF
TGTGCCAGCAGTGCAGCGGGGGTCTCCTACAATGAGCAGTTCTTC
>TRBV4-2|.|TRBJ2-2|.
CASSLLARELFF
TGTGCCAGCAGCCTACTAGCCCGGGAGCTGTTTTTT
>TRBV2|.|TRBJ2-2|few
CASSGSYANTGELFF
TGTGCCAGCAGTGGGAGCTACGCGAACACCGGGGAGCTGTTTTTT
>TRBV29-1|.|TRBJ2-1|many
CSVEGPTTNEQFF
TGCAGCGTTGAGGGACCCACGACCAATGAGCAGTTCTTC
>TRBV6-1|TRBD1|TRBJ2-1|.
CASSTGGQGSNEQFF
TGTGCCAGCAGTACAGGGGGTCAGGGGAGTAATGAGCAGTTCTTC
>TRBV20-1|TRBD2|TRBJ2-5|once
CSASLLAGPQETQYF
TGCAGTGCTAGTTTACTAGCGGGACCTCAAGAGACCCAGTACTTC
>TRBV20-1|.|TRBJ2-7|.
CSARDDQIHEQYF
TGCAGTGCTAGAGATGACCAGATACACGAGCAGTACTTC